One and the same sample provided the 20 T cell receptor beta chains below, sequenced in a study of early T cells in non-severe SARS-CoV-2 infection. MiXCR, applied by TCRdb to the 5' RACE reads, yields one record per CDR3 protein. The table lists about 76,000 distinct CDR3 sequences, about 16% of them singletons, with around 12% in the top ten. Sequenced: whole blood. These receptors were collected from an adult who was a healthcare worker with PCR-confirmed SARS-CoV-2 infection or an uninfected control (not recorded which).

The gene calls are TRBV30 and TRBJ2-7, with TRBD1 as a possible D gene (5 bases). The CDR3 has 13 amino acids. The ends were cut back, 8 bases at V and 2 bases at J, with 16 bases in the middle. Germline CDR1 and CDR2: GTSNPN and SVGIG (reference sequence). The CDR3, as DNA: TGTGCCGCCCTGACAGTTCCAACCTACGAGCAGTACTTC. Translation gives CAALTVPTYEQYF.

This clonotype came up a few times. The chain uses TRBV29-1 and TRBJ2-5; TRBD2 aligns across 7 bases. With V trimmed by 5 bases and J by 2 bases, 2 bases remained unmatched. Germline V gene data show CDR1 as SQVTM and CDR2 as ANQGSEA. The CDR3 sequence is 12 residues long. CDR3 nucleotide sequence: TGCAGCGTTAGACTAGCACAAGAGACCCAGTACTTC. This encodes CSVRLAQETQYF.

The V call is TRBV19, the J call TRBJ1-2; D may be TRBD1 (6 bases). The length of the CDR3 is 13 residues. Trimming shortened V by 7 bases and J by 0 bases, and 9 bases separated the two germline ends. Germline assignment: CDR1 LNHDA and CDR2 SQIVND (reference sequence). The CDR3 DNA sequence: TGTGCCAGTACCCGGACAGCTAACTATGGCTACACCTTC. This translates into CASTRTANYGYTF. Full variable domain (outside the CDR3, taken from reference TRBV19 and TRBJ1-2): DGGITQSPKYLFRKEGQNVTLSCEQNLNHDAMYWYRQDPGQGLRLIYYSQIVNDFQKGDIAEGYSVSREKKESFPLTVTSAQKNPTAFYLCASTRTANYGYTFGSGTRLTVV.

This clonotype was observed a few times. V is TRBV27 and J is TRBJ1-2, with D possibly matching TRBD1 (5 bases). The CDR3 contains 18 residues. Germline V gene lookup returns CDR1 MNHEY and CDR2 SMNVEV (reference sequence). The V and J ends lost 5 bases and 4 bases respectively, with 26 bases between them. The CDR3 here is CASSPLYPDRLTFYGYTF. CDR3 sequence (DNA): TGTGCCAGCAGTCCCCTTTATCCCGACAGACTTACCTTCTATGGCTACACCTTC.

This clonotype was counted between two and nine times. V is TRBV21-1 and J is TRBJ2-7. TRBV21-1 is listed as a pseudogene. The CDR3 is made up of 14 amino acids. The DNA for the CDR3 is TGTGCCAGCAGCAAAGCGCTTTCGGCACACGAGCAGTACTTC. Its translation: CASSKALSAHEQYF.

Turning to this clonotype: The germline gene is not matched at one end of the junction; a read error may be the cause. The V gene is TRBV20-1, the J gene TRBJ2-7, with 10 bases matching TRBD1. The CDR3 loop spans 13 amino acids. Germline loops: CDR1 DFQATT, CDR2 SNEGSKA (reference sequence). In DNA, the CDR3 is TGCAGTGCCCGGGACAGGGGTAACTACAAGCAGTACTTC. This sequence encodes CSARDRGNYKQYF.

This clonotype has just a few counts. This chain connects TRBV6-5 to TRBJ2-7, with TRBD2 as a possible D gene (5 bases). The CDR3 totals 12 residues. Germline CDR1 MNHEY, CDR2 SVGAGI. The V end lost 6 bases, the J end lost 2 bases, and 8 bases lay between the germline ends. The CDR3 DNA reads as TGTGCCAGCAGGTCCGGGACCTACGAGCAGTACTTC. Its translation: CASRSGTYEQYF.

This clonotype was seen ten or more times. CDR3 coding DNA: TGTGCCAGCTCACCAGGGACAGGGGTCCATTTCACTGAAGCTTTCTTT. Its translation is CASSPGTGVHFTEAFF. J is TRBJ1-1 and V is TRBV18; 10 bases are shared with TRBD1. Germline lookup yields CDR1 KGHSH and CDR2 LQKENI. This CDR3 is built from 16 residues. V dropped 2 bases and J dropped 4; count of bases not matched to a gene: 7. The whole variable domain, filled in from reference TRBV18 and TRBJ1-1, reads NAGVMQNPRHLVRRRGQEARLRCSPMKGHSHVYWYRQLPEEGLKFMVYLQKENIIDESGMPKERFSAEFPKEGPSILRIQQVVRGDSAAYFCASSPGTGVHFTEAFFGQGTRLTVV.

The chain combines TRBV28 with TRBJ2-7; the D gene could be TRBD1 or TRBD2 (5 bases each). The germline V gene has CDR1 MDHEN and CDR2 SYDVKM. V was shortened by 4 bases and J by 3 bases, with 16 bases between the two germline ends. The CDR3 is made up of 15 amino acids. Here the CDR3 DNA reads TGTGCCAGCAGTTCCATTAAGGGACGGATCTACGAGCAGTACTTC. The encoded protein is CASSSIKGRIYEQYF.

The chain recombines TRBV15 with TRBJ2-2; TRBD2 matches 13 bases. This CDR3 contains 18 residues. Looked up from germline, CDR1 is LNHNV and CDR2 is YYDKDF (reference sequence). Trimming at V came to 2 bases and at J to 2 bases, leaving 5 bases not matched to a gene. CDR3 amino acids: CATSRPGGLAGNTGELFF. In DNA form, the CDR3 reads TGTGCCACCAGCAGACCCGGGGGACTAGCGGGAAACACCGGGGAGCTGTTTTTT.

The chain carries TRBV29-1 and TRBJ1-2; D uncertain. Trimming cost V 4 bases and J 8 bases, with 2 bases left between them. The CDR3 sequence is 8 residues long. Germline CDR1 SQVTM, CDR2 ANQGSEA. The CDR3 DNA reads as TGCAGCGTTGGCGGCTACACCTTC. The encoded protein is CSVGGYTF.

This clonotype was counted between two and nine times. V usage is TRBV3-1 and J usage is TRBJ1-1; D is unclear. The CDR3 contains 11 residues. From germline, CDR1 is LGHDT and CDR2 YNNKEL (reference sequence). With 4 bases removed from V and 4 bases from J, the gap between germline ends came to 4 bases. CDR3 residues: CASSLFTEAFF. CDR3 sequence (DNA): TGTGCCAGCAGCCTTTTCACTGAAGCTTTCTTT.

DNA for the CDR3: TGTGCCAGCAGCGTATCCCGATCACCCCTCCACTTT. The encoded protein is CASSVSRSPLHF. The chain links TRBV9 to TRBJ1-6; no definite D call. V lost 1 base and J lost 10, with 6 bases in between. CDR3 length: 12 amino acids. Germline assignment: CDR1 SGDLS and CDR2 YYNGEE.

This clonotype occurred a few times. This sequence joins TRBV24-1 and TRBJ2-5, with TRBD2 matching over 9 bases. Germline trimming cut 2 bases from V and 1 base from J; bases unmatched to any gene: 4. The CDR3 sequence is 16 residues long. Germline assignment: CDR1 KGHDR and CDR2 SFDVKD. The CDR3 loop is CATSDWPSGAQETQYF. The CDR3 DNA reads as TGTGCCACCAGTGATTGGCCTAGCGGGGCCCAAGAGACCCAGTACTTC.

This chain joins TRBV3-1 and TRBJ2-1, with D perhaps matching TRBD1 (5 bases). V was cut by 3 bases and J by 5 bases, with 8 bases left in between. The CDR3 covers 13 residues. CDR1 LGHDT and CDR2 YNNKEL come from the germline V gene (reference sequence). CDR3 nucleotides: TGTGCCAGCAGCCATTGGACAAACAATGAGCAGTTCTTC. It encodes CASSHWTNNEQFF.

This clonotype was recorded a few times. The rearrangement joins TRBV7-9 to TRBJ1-6; the D gene is possibly TRBD1 (5 bases). Germline CDR1 is SEHNR and CDR2 is FQNEAQ (reference sequence). This CDR3 has 18 amino acids. With 3 bases removed from V and 6 bases from J, the gap between germline ends came to 21 bases. CDR3 protein: CASSLPAGGAAVNSPLHF. CDR3 in DNA: TGTGCCAGCAGCTTGCCAGCGGGGGGAGCGGCGGTTAATTCACCCCTCCACTTT.

The V and J genes are TRBV7-6 and TRBJ2-7; 7 nucleotides align to TRBD2. Germline assignment: CDR1 SGHVS and CDR2 FNYEAQ. This CDR3 is built from 15 residues. V shed 1 base, J shed 3 bases, and the junction held 6 bases outside the gene matches. CDR3 sequence reads: CASSLGWEGGYEQYF. The CDR3 DNA sequence: TGTGCCAGCAGCTTAGGGTGGGAGGGTGGCTACGAGCAGTACTTC.

This clonotype was seen only a few times. This chain connects TRBV4-1 to TRBJ1-1, with unresolved D. V was shortened by 0 bases and J by 3 bases, with 11 bases between the two germline ends. The germline CDR1 and CDR2 sequences are MGHRA and YSYEKL. The CDR3 spans 15 residues. DNA for the CDR3: TGCGCCAGCAGCCAAGAAGGGTGGAGATACACTGAAGCTTTCTTT. It yields the protein CASSQEGWRYTEAFF.

The chain has TRBV3-1 and TRBJ2-5; no clear D gene. V shed 2 bases and J shed 7 bases, with 2 bases lying between them. This CDR3 is built from 10 residues. Germline values: CDR1 LGHDT, CDR2 YNNKEL (reference sequence). The CDR3 nucleotides are TGTGCCAGCAGCCAAAGGACCCAGTACTTC. Residues: CASSQRTQYF.

This chain links TRBV5-6 with TRBJ2-7; possible D gene TRBD1, 5 bases. This CDR3 comprises 13 residues. V was cut by 2 bases and J by 6 bases, with 12 bases left in between. Germline CDR1 and CDR2: SGHDT and YYEEEE. CDR3 protein: CASSFGRGSEQYF. The CDR3 region has the DNA TGTGCCAGCAGCTTTGGAAGGGGCTCCGAGCAGTACTTC.